Many counts were recorded for the clone carrying this TCR beta chain. The PBMCs were taken from more than 8 ml of fresh peripheral blood. These data originate in a study of T cells in Graves' hyperthyroidism and ophthalmopathy. Amplified TCR beta CDR3 regions derived from RNA transcripts. HTBI primers were the set used in a first-round RT-PCR of the TCR CDR3. TCRdb reprocessed the multiplex PCR reads with MiXCR, giving one entry per CDR3 protein. The sample yields about 99,000 distinct CDR3 sequences, around 50% seen once. This CDR3 is built from 14 residues. Unmatched junction bases numbered 6, after V lost 6 bases and J lost 6 bases.

Sequencing used blood. This receptor was obtained from a man in his forties with Graves' hyperthyroidism. The rearrangement uses TRBV12-3 or TRBV12-4 and TRBJ1-4; the match to TRBD1 covers 8 bases. In DNA, the CDR3 is TGTGCCAGCAGGCCCGGGACAGGATATGAAAAACTGTTTTTT. It specifies CASRPGTGYEKLFF.